One and the same sample provided the 7 T cell receptor beta chains below, sequenced in a study of T-cell memory formation after mild COVID-19. A single record per CDR3 protein comes from TCRdb applying MiXCR to the 5' RACE reads. The sample shows 55,000 to 75,000 distinct CDR3 sequences, roughly a quarter of them seen only once. Source material: PBMCs or a T cell subset sorted from them (not recorded which). These receptors all stem from a man in his late teens or twenties who had mild COVID-19 (a few samples of this study predate the infection). Cell type and time point are not known.

The rearrangement uses TRBV12-3 or TRBV12-4 and TRBJ2-3, with D perhaps matching TRBD2 (6 bases). This CDR3 comprises 12 residues. The CDR3 here is CAAGRSTDTQYF. The DNA for the CDR3 is TGTGCGGCGGGGCGCAGCACAGATACGCAGTATTTT.

This rearrangement joins TRBV7-9 to TRBJ2-5, with 7 bases aligning to TRBD1. The V gene's germline CDR1 is SEHNR and CDR2 FQNEAQ (reference sequence). The CDR3 loop spans 16 amino acids. V lost 1 base, J lost 0 bases, and 5 bases stayed unmatched. CDR3 loop: CASSLDRTGDQETQYF. The CDR3 bases are TGTGCCAGCAGCTTAGATAGGACAGGAGACCAAGAGACCCAGTACTTC.

Only a few counts were recorded for this clonotype. The rearrangement uses TRBV13 and TRBJ1-4; a possible D gene is TRBD1 (5 bases). The V end lost 8 bases, the J end lost 3 bases, and 10 bases lay between the germline ends. In germline, CDR1 is PRHDT, CDR2 FYEKMQ (reference sequence). This CDR3 has 13 amino acids. CDR3 region: CASGGLPNEKLFF. As DNA, the CDR3 is TGTGCCAGCGGGGGACTCCCTAATGAAAAACTGTTTTTT.

This clonotype was observed many times. The V call is TRBV6-1, the J call TRBJ2-5; TRBD2 agrees at 12 bases. CDR1 is MNHNS and CDR2 is SASEGT in the germline V gene. The CDR3 runs 15 residues. V shed 6 bases, J shed 4 bases, and the junction held 6 bases outside the gene matches. This CDR3 reads CASSELAGGSETQYF. DNA for the CDR3: TGTGCCAGCAGCGAACTAGCGGGGGGATCAGAGACCCAGTACTTC.

The chain recombines TRBV27 with TRBJ2-3, with TRBD1 as a possible D gene (6 bases). The CDR3 totals 15 residues. The germline CDR1 and CDR2 sequences are MNHEY and SMNVEV (reference sequence). Trimming removed 5 bases from V and 0 bases from J, with 12 bases in between. Here the CDR3 DNA reads TGTGCCAGCAGTCGGACAGACACTAGCACAGATACGCAGTATTTT. This codes for CASSRTDTSTDTQYF.

At least ten counts were recorded for this clonotype. The J gene is TRBJ2-5, the V gene TRBV9, with D possibly matching TRBD1 (5 bases). The CDR3 length is 15 residues. Trimming took off 0 bases at V and 5 bases at J, with 14 bases between the two ends. Germline V gives CDR1 SGDLS, CDR2 YYNGEE. The CDR3 bases are TGTGCCAGCAGCGTAGACGGAGCTTCAGGGGAGACCCAGTACTTC. Its protein product is CASSVDGASGETQYF.

The gene calls are TRBV12-3 or TRBV12-4 and TRBJ2-1; D remains unclear. This CDR3 has 13 residues. V was clipped by 5 bases and J by 9 bases, with 14 bases between them. As DNA, the CDR3 is TGTGCCAGCAGTCTCTCCTCAGGAAGTGAGCAGTTCTTC. Protein product: CASSLSSGSEQFF.